This T cell receptor (beta chain) is drawn from a study of Ad26.COV2.S vaccination and SARS-CoV-2 variants. Turning to the study itself: Vaccine-arm donor from the placebo-controlled COV1001 Ad26.COV2.S trial. In the study, Ad26.COV2.S was injected intramuscularly once, or twice 56 days apart. Regarding the study as a whole: Placebo recipients and vaccine recipients were similar in non-spike TCR breadth.

Treatment specified: 15 to 20 received Ad26.COV2.S at low or high dose, single or two shots; about 5 received placebo; per-sample allocation not given. Material that was analyzed had been drawn on day 63 after the first vaccine or placebo injection. An Ad26 vector expressing Wuhan-strain SARS-CoV-2 spike constituted the vaccine. V was shortened by 6 bases and J by 5 bases, with 10 bases between the two germline ends. This CDR3 region has 12 residues. Only in-frame clones appear in the TCRdb table, and some are missing; sequencing was by immunoSEQ multiplex PCR. The sample carries some 330,000 clones, around 90% recorded once. To note about this clone: The antigen is not known.

The rearrangement joins TRBV12-3 or TRBV12-4 to TRBJ1-2; D is unresolved. The material sequenced was peripheral blood, taken in a trial of Ad26.COV2.S vaccine versus placebo. This TCR was recovered from a person between 18 and 60 years old who received the Ad26.COV2.S COVID-19 vaccine or a placebo. The DNA of the CDR3 is TGTGCCAGCAGCCCTGGCCGGTATGGCTACACCTTC. Protein: CASSPGRYGYTF.